This TCR beta chain emerged from a study of PD-1 blockade in classical Hodgkin lymphoma. The sample holds a few counts of this clone. Its specificity is unknown. Data came from immunoSEQ multiplex PCR; TCRdb stores just in-frame clones and leaves some out. The sample gives about 17,000 clones, 83% of which show up once; less than 15% is in the top ten. Findings of the study overall: Diminished baseline TCR diversity has been reported in newly diagnosed patients relative to healthy donors. Patients who began taking nivolumab under 1 year after ASCT were left out. Complete responders entered with baseline diversity on par with newly diagnosed patients, the results showed.

This CDR3 is 16 amino acids long. V was clipped by 3 bases and J by 0 bases, with 9 bases between them. Germline loops: CDR1 SNHLY, CDR2 FYNNEI. Time point described: cycle 4 day 1 (C4D1), after 6 weeks of nivolumab. After autologous stem cell transplantation all patients relapsed, and prior brentuximab vedotin exposure differed between cohorts. When best responses were assessed, they were complete response, partial response or progressive disease. The sequence was obtained from a human donor with classical Hodgkin lymphoma. Sequenced here: peripheral blood mononuclear cells (PBMCs), sampled before the fourth cycle of nivolumab. V and J are TRBV2 and TRBJ1-6, with unresolved D. The CDR3 coding sequence is TGTGCCAGCAGTGAGCTCAAGAGCTCCTATAATTCACCCCTCCACTTT. Translated, it gives CASSELKSSYNSPLHF.